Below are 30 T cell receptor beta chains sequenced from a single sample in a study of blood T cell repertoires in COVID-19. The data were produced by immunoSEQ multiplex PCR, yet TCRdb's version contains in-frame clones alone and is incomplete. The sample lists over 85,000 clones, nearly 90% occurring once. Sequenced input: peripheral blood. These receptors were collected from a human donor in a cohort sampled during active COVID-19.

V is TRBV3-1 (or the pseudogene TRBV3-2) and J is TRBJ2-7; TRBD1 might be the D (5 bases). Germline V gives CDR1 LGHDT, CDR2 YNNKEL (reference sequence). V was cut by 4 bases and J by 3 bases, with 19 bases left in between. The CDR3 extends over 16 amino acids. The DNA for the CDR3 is TGTGCCAGCAGCCTCCGACCCCAAGGGGTCCGCTACGAGCAGTACTTC. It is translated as CASSLRPQGVRYEQYF.

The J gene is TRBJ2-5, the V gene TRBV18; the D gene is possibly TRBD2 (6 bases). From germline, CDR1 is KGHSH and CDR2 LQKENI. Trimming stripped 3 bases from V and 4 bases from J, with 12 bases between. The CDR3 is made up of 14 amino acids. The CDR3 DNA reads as TGTGCCAGCTCACCCCGGGACTCACTAGAGACCCAGTACTTC. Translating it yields CASSPRDSLETQYF.

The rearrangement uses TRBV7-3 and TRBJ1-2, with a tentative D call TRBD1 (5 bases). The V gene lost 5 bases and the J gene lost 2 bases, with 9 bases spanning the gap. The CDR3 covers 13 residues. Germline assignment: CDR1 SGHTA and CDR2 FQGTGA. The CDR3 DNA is TGTGCCAGCAGCCCGGGACTGAACTATGGCTACACCTTC. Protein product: CASSPGLNYGYTF.

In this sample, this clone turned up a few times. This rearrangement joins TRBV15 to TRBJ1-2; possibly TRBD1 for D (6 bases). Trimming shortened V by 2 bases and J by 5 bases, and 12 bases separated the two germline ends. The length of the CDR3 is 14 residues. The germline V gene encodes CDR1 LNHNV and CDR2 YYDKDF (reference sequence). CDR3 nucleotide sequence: TGTGCCACCAGCAGAAGATTGGACAGATATGGCTACACCTTC. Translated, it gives CATSRRLDRYGYTF.

In nucleotides, the CDR3 is TGTGCCAGCAGCTCCAGGTTAAAGGACACTGAAGCTTTCTTT. Translated, it gives CASSSRLKDTEAFF. The V and J genes are TRBV6-5 and TRBJ1-1, with unresolved D. CDR1 and CDR2 (germline): MNHEY, SVGAGI. Trimming shortened V by 6 bases and J by 3 bases, and 14 bases separated the two germline ends. The length of the CDR3 is 14 residues.

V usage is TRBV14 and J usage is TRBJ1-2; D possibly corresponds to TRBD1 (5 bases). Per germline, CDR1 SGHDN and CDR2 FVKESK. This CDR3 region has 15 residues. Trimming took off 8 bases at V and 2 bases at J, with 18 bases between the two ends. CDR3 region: CASAGAGSLNYGYTF. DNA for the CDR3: TGTGCCAGCGCTGGGGCCGGGAGTTTAAACTATGGCTACACCTTC.

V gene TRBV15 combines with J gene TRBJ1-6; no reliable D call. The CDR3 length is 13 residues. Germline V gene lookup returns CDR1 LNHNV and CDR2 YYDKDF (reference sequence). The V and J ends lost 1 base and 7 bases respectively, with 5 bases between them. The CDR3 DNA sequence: TGTGCCACCAGCAGAGTACACAATTCACCCCTCCACTTT. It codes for CATSRVHNSPLHF.

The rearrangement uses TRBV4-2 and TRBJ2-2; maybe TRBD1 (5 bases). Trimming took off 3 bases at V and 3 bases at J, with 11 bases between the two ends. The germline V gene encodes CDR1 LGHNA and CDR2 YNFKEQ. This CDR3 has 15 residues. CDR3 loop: CASSHVGHHTGELFF. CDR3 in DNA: TGTGCCAGCAGCCACGTAGGACATCACACCGGGGAGCTGTTTTTT.

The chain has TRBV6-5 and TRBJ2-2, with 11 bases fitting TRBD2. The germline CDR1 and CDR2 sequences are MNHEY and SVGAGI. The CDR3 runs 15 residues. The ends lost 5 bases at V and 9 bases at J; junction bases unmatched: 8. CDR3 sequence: CASSKTSGGWRELFF. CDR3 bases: TGTGCCAGCAGTAAAACTAGCGGGGGTTGGAGGGAGCTGTTTTTT.

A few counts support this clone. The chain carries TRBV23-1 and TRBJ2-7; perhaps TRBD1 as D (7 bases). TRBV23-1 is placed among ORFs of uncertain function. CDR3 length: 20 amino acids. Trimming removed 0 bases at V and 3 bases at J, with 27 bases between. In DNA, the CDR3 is TGCGCCAGCAGTCAATCAAAGGGAGGACAGGACCTCCCTATTCTCTACGAGCAGTACTTC. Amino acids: CASSQSKGGQDLPILYEQYF.

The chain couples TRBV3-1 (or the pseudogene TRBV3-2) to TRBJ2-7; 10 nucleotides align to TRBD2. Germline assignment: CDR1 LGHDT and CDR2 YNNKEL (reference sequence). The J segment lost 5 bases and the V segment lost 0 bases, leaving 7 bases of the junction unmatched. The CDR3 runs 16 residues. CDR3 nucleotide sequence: TGTGCCAGCAGCCAAGATTTGAGTCTAGCGGGGGACGAGCAGTACTTC. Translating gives CASSQDLSLAGDEQYF.

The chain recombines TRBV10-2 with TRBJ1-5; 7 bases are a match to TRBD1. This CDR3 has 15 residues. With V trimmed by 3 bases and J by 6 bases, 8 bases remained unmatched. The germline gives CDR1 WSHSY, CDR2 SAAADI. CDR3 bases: TGCGCCAGCAGTGAAATCCAGGGGGACAGTCAGCCCCAGCATTTT. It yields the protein CASSEIQGDSQPQHF.

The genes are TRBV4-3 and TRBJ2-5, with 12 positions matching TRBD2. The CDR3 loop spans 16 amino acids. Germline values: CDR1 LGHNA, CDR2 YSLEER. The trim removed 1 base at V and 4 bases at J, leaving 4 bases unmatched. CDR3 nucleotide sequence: TGCGCCAGCAGCCAAGGACTAGCGGGAGATGTAGAGACCCAGTACTTC. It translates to CASSQGLAGDVETQYF.

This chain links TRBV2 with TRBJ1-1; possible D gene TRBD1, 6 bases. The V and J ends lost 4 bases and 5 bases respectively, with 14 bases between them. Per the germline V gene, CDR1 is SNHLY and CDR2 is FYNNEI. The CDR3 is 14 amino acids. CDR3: CASSGSAGETEAFF. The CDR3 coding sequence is TGTGCCAGCAGTGGGTCGGCAGGGGAAACTGAAGCTTTCTTT. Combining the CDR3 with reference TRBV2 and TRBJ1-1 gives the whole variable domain EPEVTQTPSHQVTQMGQEVILRCVPISNHLYFYWYRQILGQKVEFLVSFYNNEISEKSEIFDDQFSVERPDGSNFTLKIRSTKLEDSAMYFCASSGSAGETEAFFGQGTRLTVV.

CDR3 nucleotides: TGTGCCAGCAGCCGCCGCACAGATAGCGGGAGGGTCTTTGATGAGCAGTTCTTC. Protein sequence: CASSRRTDSGRVFDEQFF. The V call is TRBV3-1 (or the pseudogene TRBV3-2), the J call TRBJ2-1, with 11 bases lining up with TRBD2. From germline, CDR1 is LGHDT and CDR2 YNNKEL (reference sequence). This CDR3 has 18 amino acids. The trim removed 4 bases at V and 8 bases at J, leaving 16 bases unmatched.

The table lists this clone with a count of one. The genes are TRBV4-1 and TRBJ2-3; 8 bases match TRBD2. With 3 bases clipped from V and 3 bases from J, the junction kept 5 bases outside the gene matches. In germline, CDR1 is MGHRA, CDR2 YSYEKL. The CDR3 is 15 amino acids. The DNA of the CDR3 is TGCGCCAGCAGCCAGACTAGCGTAATTACAGATACGCAGTATTTT. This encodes CASSQTSVITDTQYF.

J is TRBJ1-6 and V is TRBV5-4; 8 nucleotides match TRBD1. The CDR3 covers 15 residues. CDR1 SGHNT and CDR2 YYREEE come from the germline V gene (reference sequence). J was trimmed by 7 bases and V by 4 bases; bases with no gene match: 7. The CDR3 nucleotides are TGTGCCAGCAGCCTCCGGACAGGGAACAATTCACCCCTCCACTTT. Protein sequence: CASSLRTGNNSPLHF.

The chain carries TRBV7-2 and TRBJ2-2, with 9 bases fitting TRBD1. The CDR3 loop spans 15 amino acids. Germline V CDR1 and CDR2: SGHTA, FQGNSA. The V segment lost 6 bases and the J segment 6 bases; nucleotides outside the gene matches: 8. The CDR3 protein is CASRSDRGGAGELFF. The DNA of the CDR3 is TGTGCCAGCAGGTCTGACAGGGGGGGAGCCGGGGAGCTGTTTTTT.

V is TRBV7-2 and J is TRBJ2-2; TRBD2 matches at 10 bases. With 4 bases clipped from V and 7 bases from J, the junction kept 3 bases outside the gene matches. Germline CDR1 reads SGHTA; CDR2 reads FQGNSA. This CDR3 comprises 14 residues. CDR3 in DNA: TGTGCCAGCAGCTCCGGGACTAGCGTCGGGGAGCTGTTTTTT. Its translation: CASSSGTSVGELFF. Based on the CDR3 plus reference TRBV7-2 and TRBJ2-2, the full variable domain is GAGVSQSPSNKVTEKGKDVELRCDPISGHTALYWYRQSLGQGLEFLIYFQGNSAPDKSGLPSDRFSAERTGGSVSTLTIQRTQQEDSAVYLCASSSGTSVGELFFGEGSRLTVL.

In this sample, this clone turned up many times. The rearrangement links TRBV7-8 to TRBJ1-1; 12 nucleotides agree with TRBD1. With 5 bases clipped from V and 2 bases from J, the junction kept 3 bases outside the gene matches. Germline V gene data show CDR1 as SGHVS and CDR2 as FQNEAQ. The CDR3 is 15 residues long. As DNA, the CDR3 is TGTGCCAGCAGCCCCGGGACAGGGGGCAACACTGAAGCTTTCTTT. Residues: CASSPGTGGNTEAFF.

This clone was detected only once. CDR3 sequence reads: CSVPDGGGYTF. CDR3 DNA sequence: TGCAGCGTCCCCGACGGGGGGGGCTACACCTTC. This chain joins TRBV29-1 and TRBJ1-2; tentatively, D is TRBD1 (5 bases). The CDR3 is 11 amino acids. The V end was cut by 6 bases, the J end by 8 bases, with 13 bases between. The germline V gene encodes CDR1 SQVTM and CDR2 ANQGSEA.

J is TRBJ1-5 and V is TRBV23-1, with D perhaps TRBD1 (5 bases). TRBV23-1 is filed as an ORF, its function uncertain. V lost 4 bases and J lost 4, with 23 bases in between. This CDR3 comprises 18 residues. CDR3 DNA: TGCGCCAGCAGTCCCCTATGGGGGAGGTTCTGTCGGAATCAGCCCCAGCATTTT. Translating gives CASSPLWGRFCRNQPQHF.

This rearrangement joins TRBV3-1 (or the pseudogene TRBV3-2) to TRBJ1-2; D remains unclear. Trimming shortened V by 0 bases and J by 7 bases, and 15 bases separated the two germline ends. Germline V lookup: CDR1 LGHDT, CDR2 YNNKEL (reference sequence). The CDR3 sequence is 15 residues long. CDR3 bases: TGTGCCAGCAGCCAAGATCCTTTTCGGGTCGGTGGCTACACCTTC. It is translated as CASSQDPFRVGGYTF.

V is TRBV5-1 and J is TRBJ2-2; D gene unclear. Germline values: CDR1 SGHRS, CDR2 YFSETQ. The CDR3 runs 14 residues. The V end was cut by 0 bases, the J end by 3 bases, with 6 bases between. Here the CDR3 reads CASSLDRDTGELFF. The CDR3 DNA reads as TGCGCCAGCAGCTTGGACCGAGACACCGGGGAGCTGTTTTTT.

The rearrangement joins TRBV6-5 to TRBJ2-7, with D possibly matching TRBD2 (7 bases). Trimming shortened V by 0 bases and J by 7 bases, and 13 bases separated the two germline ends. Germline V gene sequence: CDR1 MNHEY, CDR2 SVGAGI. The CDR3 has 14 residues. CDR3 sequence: CASSYSRGADEQYF. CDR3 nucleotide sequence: TGTGCCAGCAGTTACTCCCGGGGGGCAGATGAGCAGTACTTC.

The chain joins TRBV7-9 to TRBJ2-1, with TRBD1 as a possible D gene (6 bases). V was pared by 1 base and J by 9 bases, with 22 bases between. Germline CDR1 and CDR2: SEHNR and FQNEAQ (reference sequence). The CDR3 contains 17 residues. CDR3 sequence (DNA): TGTGCCAGCAGCTTAGACCCAGGGGCCAGTCTGGGTATTGAGCAGTTCTTC. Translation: CASSLDPGASLGIEQFF.

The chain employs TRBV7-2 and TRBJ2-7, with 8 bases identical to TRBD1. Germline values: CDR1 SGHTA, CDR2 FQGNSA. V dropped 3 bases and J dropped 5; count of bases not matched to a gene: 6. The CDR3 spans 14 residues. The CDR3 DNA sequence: TGTGCCAGCAGCTTCGGACAGGGCGTCCACGAGCAGTACTTC. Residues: CASSFGQGVHEQYF.

The CDR3 here is CASSLVVAGETQYF. The CDR3 region has the DNA TGTGCCAGCAGCTTAGTGGTAGCGGGGGAGACCCAGTACTTC. V and J are TRBV7-8 and TRBJ2-5; TRBD2 aligns across 8 bases. Germline loops: CDR1 SGHVS, CDR2 FQNEAQ. With V trimmed by 1 base and J by 5 bases, 3 bases remained unmatched. The CDR3 length is 14 residues.

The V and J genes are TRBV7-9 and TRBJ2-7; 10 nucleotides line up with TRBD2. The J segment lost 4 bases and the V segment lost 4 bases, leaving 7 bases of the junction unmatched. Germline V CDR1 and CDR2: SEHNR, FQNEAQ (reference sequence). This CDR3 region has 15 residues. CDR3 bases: TGTGCCAGCAGCTGGCGGACTAGCGGAGCTTACGAGCAGTACTTC. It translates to CASSWRTSGAYEQYF.

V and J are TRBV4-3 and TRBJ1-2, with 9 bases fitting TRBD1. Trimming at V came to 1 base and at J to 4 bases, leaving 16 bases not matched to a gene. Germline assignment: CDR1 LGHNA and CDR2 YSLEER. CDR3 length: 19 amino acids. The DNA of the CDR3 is TGCGCCAGCAGCCAAGGGACCGTTACCGGGACAGGGAATATCTATGGCTACACCTTC. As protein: CASSQGTVTGTGNIYGYTF.